This T cell receptor (beta chain) was observed in a study of T cell repertoires in cytomegalovirus infection. The V gene's germline CDR1 is SGHTA and CDR2 FQGTGA. The CDR3 runs to 14 residues. The trim removed 5 bases at V and 9 bases at J, leaving 4 bases unmatched. Study observations and caveats: HLA-C-restricted CMV clonotypes gave the most frequent clonotype in two of eight donors.

TCRdb re-derived calls from the reads in MiXCR, one entry per CDR3 protein. Of more than 400,000 distinct CDR3 sequences in the sample, around 27% were seen once. This clonotype was detected only a few times. Its antigen is not identified. The sample was PBMCs. The clonotype comes from a human donor in good health (CMV status not recorded). Some clones in this sample may be carry-over from other donors' samples. The rearrangement links TRBV7-3 to TRBJ2-1, with 13 bases aligning to TRBD2. CDR3: CASSRGTSGTEQFF. The CDR3 DNA follows: TGTGCCAGCAGCCGAGGGACTAGCGGGACTGAGCAGTTCTTC.